The entry below describes one T cell receptor (beta chain). Which antigen it targets is not known. The sample holds no much larger clone one base away, and base qualities are not on file. The immunoSEQ Assay, a bias-controlled multiplex PCR, was used to amplify TCRbeta CDR3 regions from genomic DNA. The paper's processing steps were these. The number of nucleated cells in each sample was estimated from the amplification of reference gene primers within the assay. Sequence reads were collapsed and filtered to measure the absolute abundance of every unique TCRbeta CDR3 rearrangement. For each sample, productive Simpson clonality was calculated by taking the square root of Simpson's diversity index across productive rearrangements. Not all clones reach the TCRdb copy of this immuneACCESS table, which keeps in-frame sequences only. Checked studies attribute under half of the gap to unresolved V genes and leave the rest unexplained. The V and J calls and clone size come from that table; D and trimming were worked out from the DNA. Present in this sample are 450,000 or so clones, around 90% of which were seen just once. 0.8% to 0.85% of the sample is held by the ten biggest clonotypes.

This specimen comes from a study of blood T cell repertoires in COVID-19 (dated by TCRdb to about 2020). With respect to the entire study: Samples from collaborators originated in the United States, Italy and Spain and spanned both the acute and convalescent phases of COVID-19. The prospective study material was composed of cDNA or gDNA derived from T cells, B-cell-depleted T cells, or PBMCs. The dataset comprised deeply sampled blood TCRbeta repertoires from subjects exposed to, actively infected with, or recovered from COVID-19. The repertoires were released in a freely available public database meant as a resource for research on the immune response to SARS-CoV-2. Samples were obtained from the ongoing ImmuneRACE study (first 160 participants) and from some 1,300 subjects provided by 6 global collaborators. Sample metadata almost always included a de-identified subject ID, COVID-19 status, age in years and sex. HLA class I and class II types, where available, came from metadata supplied by the sample provider rather than from assay-based typing.

One collaborating source in Seattle enrolled patients while the patients were actively infected and followed the patients over time throughout the course of disease. Each collaborating institution followed its own protocols to collect whole blood in K2EDTA tubes. For TCRbeta analysis, collaborators shipped samples in one of three forms: frozen whole blood, isolated PBMCs, or DNA extracted from either of those sample types. Here is what the overall study found, with its caveats: Clinical and demographic metadata were provided uncurated, with the amount varying by source and participant.

The specimen sequenced was peripheral blood. The receptor comes from a man between 18 and 29 years old with COVID-19, enrolled during active disease.

The DNA sequence is given as TGTGCCAGCAGCCCACAAGGGGCAGGGAACACTGAAGCTTTCTTT. This encodes CASSPQGAGNTEAFF. Recombination joined TRBV13 with TRBJ1-1; the D gene is possibly TRBD1, with 5 bases matching. Trimming at the junction amounts to 5 bases on V and 1 base on J, and the germline ends lie 14 bases apart. The CDR3 has 15 amino acids, counting the end cysteine and phenylalanine. Solely the CDR3 DNA is kept, with 45 bases framed from the first base. Sequences PRHDT (CDR1) and FYEKMQ (CDR2) are obtained from the germline V gene (reference sequence).